Below, 20 T cell receptor beta chains from the same sample are listed, as sequenced in a study of human T cells and chemical hapten exposure. MiXCR was run by TCRdb on the RACE reads, yielding one entry per CDR3 protein. This table holds 30,000 to 40,000 distinct CDR3 sequences, 9.5% to 15% found once. Time point meaning: pre-sensitization, week 0. Indicated treatment: therapeutic diphenylcyclopropenone sensitization with weekly scalp DPC. It was from unfractionated whole blood that total RNA was extracted. The source material was whole blood, sampled in connection with sensitization to the hapten diphenylcyclopropenone (DPC). Receptors originate from a woman aged 40 to 49 with alopecia areata. Some clones in this sample may be carry-over from other donors' samples.

CDR3 amino acids: CASGYGGTDTQYF. DNA of the CDR3: TGTGCTAGTGGTTACGGGGGCACAGATACGCAGTATTTT. The rearrangement uses TRBV12-5 and TRBJ2-3; D possibly corresponds to TRBD2 (5 bases). V dropped 4 bases and J dropped 1 base, with 6 bases sitting between them. The CDR3 loop spans 13 amino acids. The V gene's germline CDR1 is LGHNT and CDR2 FRNRAP.

The V gene is TRBV4-1, the J gene TRBJ2-6; D gene ambiguous. Germline values: CDR1 MGHRA, CDR2 YSYEKL. Trimming removed 3 bases from V and 1 base from J, with 10 bases in between. There are 16 residues in the CDR3. The CDR3 DNA follows: TGCGCCAGCAGCCAGGGCAGTACGTCTGGGGCCAACGTCCTGACTTTC. Residues: CASSQGSTSGANVLTF.

Of note for this clonotype: This clone may be a read error of a much larger clone one base away. The chain joins TRBV7-9 to TRBJ1-1; D remains ambiguous. The CDR3 extends over 13 amino acids. V lost 5 bases to trimming and J lost 5 bases, with 12 bases between them. The germline CDR1 and CDR2 sequences are SEHNR and FQNEAQ (reference sequence). The CDR3 DNA reads TGTGCCAGCAGCCTGGATTGGAAGACTGAAGCTTTCTTT. Its translation is CASSLDWKTEAFF.

V gene TRBV7-6 combines with J gene TRBJ1-2; D ambiguous. V dropped 2 bases and J dropped 3 bases, with 10 bases sitting between them. This CDR3 is 14 amino acids long. Germline CDR1 SGHVS, CDR2 FNYEAQ. The CDR3 reads CASSLIGQDYGYTF. The CDR3 nucleotides read TGTGCCAGCAGCTTAATAGGGCAGGACTATGGCTACACCTTC.

This clonotype was seen at least ten times. V and J are TRBV3-1 and TRBJ2-7; the D gene is possibly TRBD2 (5 bases). V dropped 3 bases and J dropped 7 bases, with 10 bases sitting between them. There are 12 residues in the CDR3. Germline loops: CDR1 LGHDT, CDR2 YNNKEL (reference sequence). The DNA of the CDR3 is TGTGCCAGCAGCCATGGAGAGCGGGAGCAGTACTTC. Translated: CASSHGEREQYF.

The sample holds many counts of this clonotype. The J gene is TRBJ2-7, the V gene TRBV20-1; the D gene is possibly TRBD2 (6 bases). This CDR3 is 13 amino acids long. V was pared by 3 bases and J by 3 bases, with 12 bases between. Germline loops: CDR1 DFQATT, CDR2 SNEGSKA (reference sequence). The CDR3 DNA reads as TGCAGTGCTAGGCGGGACGGAGGCTACGAGCAGTACTTC. Translating it yields CSARRDGGYEQYF.

In this sample, this clonotype turned up many times. The V and J genes are TRBV5-1 and TRBJ2-3; a possible D gene is TRBD1 (6 bases). Germline CDR1 is SGHRS and CDR2 is YFSETQ. This CDR3 comprises 16 residues. Trimming took 0 bases from V and 3 from J, leaving 14 bases between them. The CDR3 region has the DNA TGCGCCAGCAGCTTGGGCCCGACAGGAAATACAGATACGCAGTATTTT. Translating gives CASSLGPTGNTDTQYF.

This chain joins TRBV29-1 and TRBJ1-1; D unclear. Germline V gives CDR1 SQVTM, CDR2 ANQGSEA. The CDR3 runs to 10 residues. V was pared by 4 bases and J by 5 bases, with 5 bases between. The CDR3 reads CSVGFTEAFF. As DNA, the CDR3 is TGCAGCGTTGGCTTTACTGAAGCTTTCTTT.

The chain recombines TRBV2 with TRBJ2-5, with a possible D match to TRBD1 (6 bases). This CDR3 has 14 amino acids. The V and J ends lost 6 bases and 1 base respectively, with 12 bases between them. The germline gives CDR1 SNHLY, CDR2 FYNNEI. CDR3: CASSRTALQETQYF. The CDR3 nucleotides are TGTGCCAGCAGCCGGACAGCTCTCCAAGAGACCCAGTACTTC.

This clonotype has a handful of counts. The V call is TRBV4-2, the J call TRBJ2-2, with TRBD1 matching 7 bases. The ends lost 5 bases at V and 3 bases at J; junction bases unmatched: 9. CDR1 is LGHNA and CDR2 is YNFKEQ in the germline V gene. This CDR3 region has 16 residues. This chain's CDR3 is CASSSKTGSDTGELFF. The CDR3, as DNA: TGTGCCAGCAGCTCAAAGACAGGGTCTGACACCGGGGAGCTGTTTTTT.

This clonotype was seen a few times. This chain joins TRBV6-2 or TRBV6-3 and TRBJ2-1; 8 bases line up with TRBD2. Germline lookup yields CDR1 MNHEY and CDR2 SVGEGT. The CDR3 contains 14 residues. V was clipped by 7 bases and J by 3 bases; unmatched bases: 5. DNA for the CDR3: TGTGCCAGCACCCCCGGGACTAGCTACAATGAGCAGTTCTTC. As protein: CASTPGTSYNEQFF.

This clonotype came up many times. The chain combines TRBV12-3 or TRBV12-4 with TRBJ1-4, with 8 bases aligning to TRBD1. The CDR3 covers 14 residues. J gave up 8 bases and V 5 bases, and 7 bases lay outside the gene matches. CDR3 sequence (DNA): TGTGCCAGCAGTCCCGGGACAGGAGGAGAAAAACTGTTTTTT. It translates to CASSPGTGGEKLFF.

This clonotype was picked up many times. The V call is TRBV5-1, the J call TRBJ1-1; D uncertain. V was pared by 0 bases and J by 0 bases, with 9 bases between. The CDR3 covers 15 residues. Germline lookup yields CDR1 SGHRS and CDR2 YFSETQ. The CDR3 bases are TGCGCCAGCAGCTTGGTTCCGTTTATGAACACTGAAGCTTTCTTT. This sequence encodes CASSLVPFMNTEAFF.

In this sample, this clonotype turned up many times. The chain recombines TRBV5-1 with TRBJ2-5; 7 bases line up with TRBD1. Germline V lookup: CDR1 SGHRS, CDR2 YFSETQ. Trimming removed 2 bases from V and 1 base from J; junction bases left unmatched: 5. The CDR3 sequence is 15 residues long. The DNA for the CDR3 is TGCGCCAGCAGCTTTCAGGGGGATCCCCAAGAGACCCAGTACTTC. Its translation is CASSFQGDPQETQYF.

Many counts were recorded for this clonotype. The V gene is TRBV20-1, the J gene TRBJ2-7; TRBD2 matches at 9 bases. The CDR3 sequence is 13 residues long. Germline CDR1 DFQATT, CDR2 SNEGSKA (reference sequence). J lost 3 bases, V lost 6 bases, and 6 bases had no gene match. The CDR3 loop is CSATAGGNYEQYF. In DNA, the CDR3 is TGCAGTGCAACGGCGGGAGGGAACTACGAGCAGTACTTC.

This clonotype was observed many times. The gene calls are TRBV29-1 and TRBJ2-7, with 8 bases that match TRBD1. Germline CDR1 SQVTM, CDR2 ANQGSEA. The CDR3 contains 13 residues. The J segment lost 4 bases and the V segment lost 7 bases, leaving 9 bases of the junction unmatched. CDR3 DNA sequence: TGCAGCGCCAAGGCAGGGGGCCCTTACGAGCAGTACTTC. This encodes CSAKAGGPYEQYF.

This clonotype was detected ten times or more. The J gene is TRBJ1-1, the V gene TRBV19, with D tentatively TRBD1 (5 bases). The germline V gene has CDR1 LNHDA and CDR2 SQIVND (reference sequence). The CDR3 contains 15 residues. Trimming pared 6 bases from V and 0 bases from J, leaving 14 bases between. In DNA, the CDR3 is TGTGCCAGTAGGATACAGGCTACCTTGAACACTGAAGCTTTCTTT. It codes for CASRIQATLNTEAFF. The full variable domain, its missing parts supplied by reference TRBV19 and TRBJ1-1, is DGGITQSPKYLFRKEGQNVTLSCEQNLNHDAMYWYRQDPGQGLRLIYYSQIVNDFQKGDIAEGYSVSREKKESFPLTVTSAQKNPTAFYLCASRIQATLNTEAFFGQGTRLTVV.

The rearrangement links TRBV29-1 to TRBJ2-2; D call uncertain. Germline V gene data show CDR1 as SQVTM and CDR2 as ANQGSEA. The CDR3 has 14 residues. V was clipped by 4 bases and J by 0 bases, with 9 bases between them. In nucleotides, the CDR3 is TGCAGCGTTGGTCCCAGATCGAACACCGGGGAGCTGTTTTTT. It translates to CSVGPRSNTGELFF.

This clonotype was picked up a small number of times. The rearrangement joins TRBV29-1 to TRBJ2-1, with a tentative D call TRBD2 (6 bases). This CDR3 spans 13 amino acids. V shed 4 bases and J shed 6 bases, with 13 bases lying between them. Per the germline V gene, CDR1 is SQVTM and CDR2 is ANQGSEA. The chain's CDR3 is CSVVGQGGNEQFF. CDR3 sequence (DNA): TGCAGCGTTGTAGGGCAGGGAGGCAATGAGCAGTTCTTC.

This CDR3 reads CAWSVGLENEQFF. CDR3 bases: TGTGCCTGGAGTGTAGGACTAGAGAATGAGCAGTTCTTC. This sequence joins TRBV30 and TRBJ2-1, with 7 bases matching TRBD2. The CDR3 is 13 amino acids. Trimming took 0 bases from V and 7 from J; bases not matched to a gene: 3. CDR1 is GTSNPN, CDR2 SVGIG, per germline (reference sequence).